The 28 T cell receptor beta chains below come from one sample, sequenced in a study of vaccination and CD4 T cells after COVID-19. These receptors have no identified antigens. Stated treatment: roughly ten-day PBMC culture with coronavirus spike peptide pools or control peptides (ViraFEST assay). The Oncomine TCR Beta short-read assay sequenced DNA from cultured CD4+ T cells. TCRdb redid the calling of the PCR reads with MiXCR, one entry per CDR3 protein. The data contain about 13,000 distinct CDR3 sequences, 52% of them singletons. The specimen was CD4+ T cells from blood, cultured in vitro. The receptors derive from a human donor who had recovered from COVID-19.

This clonotype occurred a few times. The gene calls are TRBV2 and TRBJ2-7; 9 bases fit TRBD1. CDR1 is SNHLY and CDR2 is FYNNEI in the germline V gene. The CDR3 sequence is 14 residues long. With V trimmed by 7 bases and J by 5 bases, 9 bases remained unmatched. The CDR3, as DNA: TGTGCCAGCATTCTGACAGGGGGTATCCACGAGCAGTACTTC. Amino acids: CASILTGGIHEQYF.

The chain has TRBV20-1 and TRBJ2-5; 14 bases are shared with TRBD2. This CDR3 is built from 24 residues. After removal of 1 base from V and 1 base from J, the junction contained 26 bases not matched to a gene. Germline V gene sequence: CDR1 DFQATT, CDR2 SNEGSKA (reference sequence). The CDR3 protein is CSARAPRFWVEGTSGSFFQETQYF. In nucleotides, the CDR3 is TGCAGTGCTAGAGCCCCCCGTTTTTGGGTCGAAGGGACTAGCGGGAGTTTTTTCCAAGAGACCCAGTACTTC.

This clonotype was detected a few times. The V and J genes are TRBV11-3 and TRBJ1-1, with D unclear. The germline V and J ends were trimmed by 1 base and 4 bases, with 10 bases remaining between them. CDR1 and CDR2 from the germline V gene are SGHNT and YENEEA. The CDR3 has 14 residues. The CDR3 loop reads CASSLGQASTEAFF. The CDR3 nucleotides read TGTGCCAGCAGCTTAGGTCAGGCCAGCACTGAAGCTTTCTTT.

The J gene is TRBJ1-3, the V gene TRBV27; the D gene is possibly TRBD1 (5 bases). This CDR3 contains 17 residues. Per germline, CDR1 MNHEY and CDR2 SMNVEV (reference sequence). Trimming left V 6 bases short and J 0 bases short, with 18 bases between. The CDR3 DNA is TGTGCCAGCAGAAATCTAGACAGCCTTAACTCTGGAAACACCATATATTTT. This codes for CASRNLDSLNSGNTIYF.

This clonotype was seen only a few times. This chain connects TRBV19 to TRBJ1-2; 7 bases match TRBD1. There are 15 residues in the CDR3. Germline CDR1 and CDR2: LNHDA and SQIVND (reference sequence). Trimming at V came to 7 bases and at J to 0 bases, leaving 8 bases not matched to a gene. CDR3 in DNA: TGTGCCAGTACCCTTGACAGGGCATCTAACTATGGCTACACCTTC. Its protein is CASTLDRASNYGYTF.

This clonotype turned up a few times. The chain is built from TRBV11-2 and TRBJ2-5; 7 nucleotides agree with TRBD1. In germline, CDR1 is SGHAT, CDR2 FQNNGV. Trimming took 9 bases from V and 3 from J; bases not matched to a gene: 4. This CDR3 has 12 residues. The CDR3 loop reads CASRGQKETQYF. CDR3 bases: TGTGCCAGTAGGGGACAGAAAGAGACCCAGTACTTC.

DNA of the CDR3: TGTGCCAGCAGCAAGCGCGATAACTATGGCTACACCTTC. Its protein product is CASSKRDNYGYTF. V and J are TRBV7-2 and TRBJ1-2; D unresolved. The CDR3 consists of 13 residues. Per the germline V gene, CDR1 is SGHTA and CDR2 is FQGNSA. Trimming took off 5 bases at V and 1 base at J, with 8 bases between the two ends.

J is TRBJ2-7 and V is TRBV5-6; 11 nucleotides line up with TRBD1. The CDR3 runs to 16 residues. Unmatched junction bases numbered 5, after V lost 1 base and J lost 2 bases. The germline V gene has CDR1 SGHDT and CDR2 YYEEEE. The CDR3: CASSLSPGQGAYEQYF. In nucleotides, the CDR3 is TGTGCCAGCAGCTTGAGCCCGGGACAGGGGGCCTACGAGCAGTACTTC.

The chain is built from TRBV2 and TRBJ1-5, with a tentative D call TRBD1 (6 bases). Trimming removed 6 bases from V and 3 bases from J, with 9 bases in between. The CDR3 is 13 residues long. Looked up from germline, CDR1 is SNHLY and CDR2 is FYNNEI. In DNA, the CDR3 is TGTGCCAGCAGAGGACAGCACAATCAGCCCCAGCATTTT. Translation: CASRGQHNQPQHF.

This rearrangement joins TRBV9 to TRBJ2-2, with TRBD1 identical over 9 bases. V shed 3 bases and J 4 bases; nucleotides not matched to a gene: 7. This CDR3 has 16 amino acids. Germline assignment: CDR1 SGDLS and CDR2 YYNGEE. CDR3 residues: CASSAWDRVLTGELFF. CDR3 sequence (DNA): TGTGCCAGCAGCGCATGGGACAGGGTACTCACCGGGGAGCTGTTTTTT.

The chain employs TRBV19 and TRBJ2-5; D may be TRBD2 (5 bases). The V and J ends lost 0 bases and 1 base respectively, with 9 bases between them. Germline V gives CDR1 LNHDA, CDR2 SQIVND (reference sequence). The CDR3 runs to 15 residues. In DNA, the CDR3 is TGTGCCAGTAGTATAGATCGGAGGACCCAAGAGACCCAGTACTTC. Protein product: CASSIDRRTQETQYF.

This sequence joins TRBV28 and TRBJ1-6; D remains unclear. Germline assignment: CDR1 MDHEN and CDR2 SYDVKM. This CDR3 is 15 amino acids long. Trimming took off 6 bases at V and 2 bases at J, with 11 bases between the two ends. CDR3 residues: CASSGTRTYNSPLHF. CDR3 coding DNA: TGTGCCAGCAGCGGCACTCGGACCTATAATTCACCCCTCCACTTT.

This clonotype was recorded only once. The gene calls are TRBV20-1 and TRBJ1-4, with D tentatively TRBD1 (6 bases). Germline CDR1 and CDR2: DFQATT and SNEGSKA (reference sequence). V lost 1 base and J 13 bases, leaving 10 bases between the germline ends. This CDR3 has 11 amino acids. CDR3: CSARGPRGLFF. Here the CDR3 DNA reads TGCAGTGCTAGAGGCCCCAGGGGACTGTTTTTT.

The genes are TRBV3-1 and TRBJ1-2, with 7 bases fitting TRBD1. Germline V gene sequence: CDR1 LGHDT, CDR2 YNNKEL (reference sequence). With V trimmed by 0 bases and J by 1 base, 5 bases remained unmatched. The CDR3 consists of 16 residues. The CDR3 sequence: CASSQDGRGVNYGYTF. Written as DNA, the CDR3 is TGTGCCAGCAGCCAAGATGGCAGGGGGGTTAACTATGGCTACACCTTC.

This sequence joins TRBV20-1 and TRBJ2-5; no definite D call. The CDR3 is 11 residues long. Germline V gives CDR1 DFQATT, CDR2 SNEGSKA (reference sequence). The V end lost 1 base, the J end lost 5 bases, and 5 bases lay between the germline ends. The CDR3 coding sequence is TGCAGTGCTAGAGTTTTGGAGACCCAGTACTTC. Translated: CSARVLETQYF.

This clonotype was counted a few times. The chain recombines TRBV15 with TRBJ1-2, with D unresolved. The CDR3 covers 14 residues. Germline-derived CDR1 and CDR2 are LNHNV and YYDKDF (reference sequence). Trimming stripped 0 bases from V and 7 bases from J, with 12 bases between. CDR3 sequence: CATSRDYRVTGYTF. In DNA form, the CDR3 reads TGTGCCACCAGCAGAGATTATAGGGTAACTGGCTACACCTTC.

This clonotype turned up a few times. The gene calls are TRBV2 and TRBJ1-1; no reliable D call. V was shortened by 1 base and J by 8 bases, with 8 bases between the two germline ends. The CDR3 contains 12 residues. Per germline, CDR1 SNHLY and CDR2 FYNNEI. The CDR3 nucleotides are TGTGCCAGCAGTGAAGTTACGCCAGAAGCTTTCTTT. As protein: CASSEVTPEAFF. Based on the CDR3 plus reference TRBV2 and TRBJ1-1, the full variable domain is EPEVTQTPSHQVTQMGQEVILRCVPISNHLYFYWYRQILGQKVEFLVSFYNNEISEKSEIFDDQFSVERPDGSNFTLKIRSTKLEDSAMYFCASSEVTPEAFFGQGTRLTVV.

This clonotype has only a few counts. The chain joins TRBV24-1 to TRBJ1-5, with D perhaps TRBD1 (6 bases). The V gene lost 4 bases and the J gene lost 6 bases, with 12 bases spanning the gap. The CDR3 is 14 residues long. Germline CDR1 reads KGHDR; CDR2 reads SFDVKD. CDR3 nucleotides: TGTGCCACCAGTGACCGCAGGGGCGGTCAGCCCCAGCATTTT. Translation: CATSDRRGGQPQHF.

The chain couples TRBV20-1 to TRBJ2-7; 7 positions match TRBD2. Trimming at V came to 7 bases and at J to 1 base, leaving 10 bases not matched to a gene. The CDR3 is 14 amino acids. Germline V gives CDR1 DFQATT, CDR2 SNEGSKA (reference sequence). CDR3 DNA: TGCAGTGTTACGACGCTGGGGGGGTCCTACGAGCAGTACTTC. Translated, it gives CSVTTLGGSYEQYF.

CDR3 in DNA: TGCAGTGCTAGAGAGTCGGTGCAAGAGACCCAGTACTTC. It yields the protein CSARESVQETQYF. The chain joins TRBV20-1 to TRBJ2-5; D gene uncertain. Germline loops: CDR1 DFQATT, CDR2 SNEGSKA (reference sequence). Trimming took off 0 bases at V and 2 bases at J, with 7 bases between the two ends. The CDR3 extends over 13 amino acids.

The chain joins TRBV11-3 to TRBJ2-3, with D uncertain. Trimming removed 5 bases from V and 5 bases from J, with 17 bases in between. The CDR3 totals 15 residues. CDR1 is SGHNT, CDR2 YENEEA, per germline. DNA for the CDR3: TGTGCCAGCAGCCCCCAAGGCGTTCGTGGAGATACGCAGTATTTT. Translated, it gives CASSPQGVRGDTQYF. Variable domain in full (rest from reference TRBV11-3 and TRBJ2-3): EAGVVQSPRYKIIEKKQPVAFWCNPISGHNTLYWYLQNLGQGPELLIRYENEEAVDDSQLPKDRFSAERLKGVDSTLKIQPAELGDSAVYLCASSPQGVRGDTQYFGPGTRLTVL.

This rearrangement joins TRBV7-6 to TRBJ2-1; TRBD1 agrees at 10 bases. Losses at the gene ends were 5 bases for V and 6 bases for J; bases not matched to a gene: 10. Germline CDR1 is SGHVS and CDR2 is FNYEAQ. This CDR3 is 16 amino acids long. The DNA of the CDR3 is TGTGCCAGCAGCAAACTCCCGGGACAGGGGTTCAATGAGCAGTTCTTC. Residues: CASSKLPGQGFNEQFF.

As to this clonotype: Since no conserved phenylalanine or tryptophan closes the CDR3, a read error is the likely cause. V is TRBV6-2 or TRBV6-3 and J is TRBJ2-7; 7 nucleotides agree with TRBD1. Germline V gene sequence: CDR1 MNHEY, CDR2 SVGEGT. This CDR3 region has 13 residues. V shed 4 bases, J shed 9 bases, and the junction held 9 bases outside the gene matches. CDR3 sequence reads: CASSWDRTLWQYY. Here the CDR3 DNA reads TGTGCCAGCAGTTGGGACAGAACTTTGTGGCAGTACTAC.

The chain links TRBV7-9 to TRBJ2-5; 11 nucleotides line up with TRBD2. J lost 5 bases, V lost 4 bases, and 3 bases had no gene match. The CDR3 is made up of 14 amino acids. Germline V CDR1 and CDR2: SEHNR, FQNEAQ (reference sequence). This CDR3 is CASSSSGRFETQYF. DNA of the CDR3: TGTGCCAGCAGCTCTAGCGGGAGGTTCGAGACCCAGTACTTC. Full variable domain (remainder filled in from reference TRBV7-9 and TRBJ2-5): DTGVSQNPRHKITKRGQNVTFRCDPISEHNRLYWYRQTLGQGPEFLTYFQNEAQLEKSRLLSDRFSAERPKGSFSTLEIQRTEQGDSAMYLCASSSSGRFETQYFGPGTRLLVL.

This clonotype was counted between two and nine times. The CDR3, as DNA: TGTGCCAGCAAGGGACTACTAGGAGATACGCAGTATTTT. Its protein is CASKGLLGDTQYF. The genes are TRBV6-2 or TRBV6-3 and TRBJ2-3; TRBD2 matches at 7 bases. The CDR3 totals 13 residues. From germline, CDR1 is MNHEY and CDR2 SVGEGT. J was trimmed by 5 bases and V by 7 bases; bases with no gene match: 6.

The chain uses TRBV20-1 and TRBJ2-7; the match to TRBD1 covers 7 bases. The V and J ends lost 8 bases and 2 bases, in that order; junction bases with no gene match: 9. Germline CDR1 and CDR2: DFQATT and SNEGSKA (reference sequence). The CDR3 runs to 13 residues. The CDR3 coding sequence is TGCAGTACTACAGGGGCCGACCCCTACGAGCAGTACTTC. Translating gives CSTTGADPYEQYF.

The gene calls are TRBV4-2 and TRBJ1-5, with D possibly TRBD1 on 6 matching bases. V dropped 0 bases and J dropped 7 bases, with 13 bases sitting between them. CDR1 is LGHNA, CDR2 YNFKEQ, per germline. The CDR3 has 15 residues. The CDR3 DNA reads TGTGCCAGCAGCCAAGATCCGTACCAGGGGCAGCCCCAGCATTTT. Translated, it gives CASSQDPYQGQPQHF.

This chain uses TRBV28 with TRBJ1-1; a possible D gene is TRBD1 (5 bases). Germline assignment: CDR1 MDHEN and CDR2 SYDVKM. The V gene lost 5 bases and the J gene lost 4 bases, with 11 bases spanning the gap. The CDR3 consists of 13 residues. Here the CDR3 reads CASSPRVTTEAFF. Written as DNA, the CDR3 is TGTGCCAGCAGTCCCAGGGTGACCACTGAAGCTTTCTTT.